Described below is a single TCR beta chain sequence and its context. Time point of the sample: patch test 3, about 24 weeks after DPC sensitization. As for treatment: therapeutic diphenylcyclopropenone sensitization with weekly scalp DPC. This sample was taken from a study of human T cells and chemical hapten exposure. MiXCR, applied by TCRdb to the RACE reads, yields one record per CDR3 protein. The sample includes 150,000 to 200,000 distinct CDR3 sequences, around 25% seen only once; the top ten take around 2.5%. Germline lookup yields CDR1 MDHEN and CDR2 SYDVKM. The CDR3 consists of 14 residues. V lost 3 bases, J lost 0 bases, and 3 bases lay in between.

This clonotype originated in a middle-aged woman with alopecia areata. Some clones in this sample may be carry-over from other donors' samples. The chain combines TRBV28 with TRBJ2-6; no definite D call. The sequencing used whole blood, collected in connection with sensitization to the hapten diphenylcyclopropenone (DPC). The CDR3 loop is CASSFSSGANVLTF. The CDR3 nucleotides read TGTGCCAGCAGTTTCTCCTCTGGGGCCAACGTCCTGACTTTC.